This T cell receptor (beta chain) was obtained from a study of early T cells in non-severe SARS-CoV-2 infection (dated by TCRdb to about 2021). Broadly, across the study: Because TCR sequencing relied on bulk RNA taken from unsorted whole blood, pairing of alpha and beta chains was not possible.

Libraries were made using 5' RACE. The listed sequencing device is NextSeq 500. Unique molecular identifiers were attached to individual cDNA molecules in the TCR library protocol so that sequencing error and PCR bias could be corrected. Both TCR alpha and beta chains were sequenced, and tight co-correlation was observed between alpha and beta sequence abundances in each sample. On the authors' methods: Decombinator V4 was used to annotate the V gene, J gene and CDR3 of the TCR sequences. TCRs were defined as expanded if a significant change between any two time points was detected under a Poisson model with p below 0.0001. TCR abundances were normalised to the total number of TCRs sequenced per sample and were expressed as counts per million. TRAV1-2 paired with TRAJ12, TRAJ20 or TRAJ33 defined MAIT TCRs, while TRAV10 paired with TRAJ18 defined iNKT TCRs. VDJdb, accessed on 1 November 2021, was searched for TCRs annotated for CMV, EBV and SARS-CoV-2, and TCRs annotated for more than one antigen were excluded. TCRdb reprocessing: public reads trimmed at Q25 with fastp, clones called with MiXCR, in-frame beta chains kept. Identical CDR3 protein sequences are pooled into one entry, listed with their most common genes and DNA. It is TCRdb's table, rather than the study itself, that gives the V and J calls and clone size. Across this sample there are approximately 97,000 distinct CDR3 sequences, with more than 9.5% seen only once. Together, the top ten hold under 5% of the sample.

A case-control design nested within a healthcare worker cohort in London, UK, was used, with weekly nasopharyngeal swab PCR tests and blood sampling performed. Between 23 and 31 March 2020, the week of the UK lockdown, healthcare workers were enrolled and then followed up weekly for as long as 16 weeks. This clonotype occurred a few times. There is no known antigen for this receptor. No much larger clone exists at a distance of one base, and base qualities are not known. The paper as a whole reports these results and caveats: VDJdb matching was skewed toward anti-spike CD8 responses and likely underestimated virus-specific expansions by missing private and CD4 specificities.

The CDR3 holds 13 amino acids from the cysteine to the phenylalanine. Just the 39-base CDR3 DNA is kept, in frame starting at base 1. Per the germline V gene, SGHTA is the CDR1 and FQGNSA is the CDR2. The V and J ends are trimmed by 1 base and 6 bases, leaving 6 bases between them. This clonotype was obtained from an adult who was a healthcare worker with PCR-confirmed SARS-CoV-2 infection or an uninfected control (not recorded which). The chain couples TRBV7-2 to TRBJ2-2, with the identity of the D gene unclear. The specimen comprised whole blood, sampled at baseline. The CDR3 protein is CASSLDQPGELFF. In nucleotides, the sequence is TGTGCCAGCAGCTTAGACCAGCCCGGGGAGCTGTTTTTT.